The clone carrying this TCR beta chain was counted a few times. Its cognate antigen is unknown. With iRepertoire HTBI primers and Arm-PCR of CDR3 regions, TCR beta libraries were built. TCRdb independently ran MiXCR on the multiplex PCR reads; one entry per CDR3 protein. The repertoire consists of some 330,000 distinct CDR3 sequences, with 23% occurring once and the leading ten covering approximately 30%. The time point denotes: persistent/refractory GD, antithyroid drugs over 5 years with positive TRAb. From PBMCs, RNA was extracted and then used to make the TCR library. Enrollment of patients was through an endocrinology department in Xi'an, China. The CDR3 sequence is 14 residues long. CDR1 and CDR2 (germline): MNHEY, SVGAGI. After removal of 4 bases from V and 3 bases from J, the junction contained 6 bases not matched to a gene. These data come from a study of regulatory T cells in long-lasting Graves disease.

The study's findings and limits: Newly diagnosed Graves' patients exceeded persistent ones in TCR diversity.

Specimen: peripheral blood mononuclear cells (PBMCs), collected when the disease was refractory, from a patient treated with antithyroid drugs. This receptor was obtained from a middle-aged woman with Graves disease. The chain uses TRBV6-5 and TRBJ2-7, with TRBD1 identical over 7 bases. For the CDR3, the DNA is TGTGCCAGCAGTTTACGACGACAGGGCTACGAGCAGTACTTC. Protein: CASSLRRQGYEQYF.